This T cell receptor beta chain stems from a study of T cell responses to AZD1222 COVID-19 vaccine (dated by TCRdb to about 2021). For the wider study: TCR sequencing covered some 240 trial participants: 200 to 210 given two doses of AZD1222 and around 25 given two doses of MenACWY control vaccine. Enrollment into the trials was organized by age into subgroups of 18-55, 56-69 and 70-plus years, and those subgroups contained around 150, 28 and 57 TCR-sequenced participants, respectively. What the research found in general, with its limitations: Participants were mostly white British, with more females than males. The authors suggested clonal diversity may have been underestimated. Conclusions about previously exposed vaccinees are limited because only six or seven AZD1222 recipients were SARS-CoV-2 seropositive at baseline. After two AZD1222 doses, spike-specific TCR breadth and depth were significantly higher than at day 0 and than in MenACWY recipients. The 56-69-year group was small, and its depth increase did not reach significance, likely because of low power. Reportedly, almost half of the unique spike-specific TCRs recognized epitopes lying outside the regions that are mutated in the B.1.351 and B.1.1.7 variants. Vaccine-associated CD4 TCRs spanned the whole spike protein, with dominant responses in regions 160-218 and 743-854. Because no day 14 peak-response samples were available, the repertoires could be characterized only after the peak T cell response.

V was cut back by 3 bases and J by 3 bases, leaving a gap of 10 bases between them. Inclusive of the bounding cysteine and phenylalanine, the CDR3 is 14 residues long. Only CDR3 DNA is held: 42 bases, read in frame from base 1. From a lookup of the germline V gene, CDR1 and CDR2 are MDHEN and SYDVKM. The CDR3 regions of human TCRbeta chains were analyzed by immunosequencing. As for how the authors treated the data: Repertoire TCRs were matched against a reference library of SARS-CoV-2-specific TCRs generated with the MIRA antigen-specificity platform. Breadth was defined as the fraction of unique TCRs that were SARS-CoV-2-associated, and depth was defined as the fraction of total T cells that were SARS-CoV-2-associated. Using the MIRA data, each spike-specific TCR was mapped to the spike region that the TCR reacts to and placed in a CD4 or CD8 class. Log10-transformed breadth and depth values were compared by one-way ANOVA with Sidak's multiple comparisons tests. TCRdb mirrors the immuneACCESS table, restricted to in-frame sequences. Some clones are absent from its copies; in checked studies, under half trace to an unresolved V gene, and the reason for the others is unknown. V and J calls and clone size are as listed in that table; D and trimming were resolved from the DNA. The sample records 90,000 to 120,000 clones, around nine tenths of which are singletons. Roughly 3.3% of the sample comes from the top ten.

Comment on this clone: There is no known antigen for this receptor. Per-nucleotide qualities are absent, and no much larger clonotype sits a single base away. The same CDR3 can be traced to other DNA sequences in this sample.

Reading the label with the study, this specimen's time point is: about 28 days (+/-7) after the second vaccine dose. The sample's treatment or condition label is to be understood as: meningococcal conjugate vaccine given as trial control. Vaccinee samples were obtained from the UK trials COV001 and COV002, which included a single-blind randomized controlled phase 2/3 trial of AZD1222 (ChAdOx1 nCoV-19) in healthy adults. Trial participant PBMC samples were collected at day 0 and day 28 after the second dose for TCRbeta chain sequencing. The source was peripheral blood, collected 28 days after the second dose of the MenACWY control vaccine. This sequence was found in an adult who received the MenACWY meningococcal vaccine as a control. This receptor chain uses TRBV28 and TRBJ2-3; no D gene can be assigned with confidence. Read as DNA, the sequence is TGTGCCAGCAGTTTTGTCGCTGGTACAGATACGCAGTATTTT. This sequence encodes CASSFVAGTDTQYF.